One and the same sample provided the 21 T cell receptor beta chains below, sequenced in a study of shared clonotypes between healthy human individuals. Sequenced by immunoSEQ multiplex PCR; TCRdb stores in-frame clones only, minus some. The sample shows about 490,000 clones, around 80% of them seen only once. What was sequenced was PBMCs. Receptors were obtained from a woman aged 40 to 50 in good health. Some clones in this sample may be carry-over from other donors' samples.

This clone has a single count. Possible read error: a much larger clone is one base away. The same CDR3 arises from other DNA sequences in this sample as well. The rearrangement links TRBV30 to TRBJ2-7, with 7 bases lining up with TRBD1. Trimming removed 4 bases from V and 3 bases from J; junction bases left unmatched: 6. Germline loops: CDR1 GTSNPN, CDR2 SVGIG (reference sequence). The CDR3 totals 13 residues. The CDR3 sequence: CAWMRAGGYEQYF. In nucleotides, the CDR3 is TGTGCCTGGATGCGGGCAGGGGGCTACGAGCAGTACTTC.

The rearrangement links TRBV6-1 to TRBJ1-2, with D possibly being TRBD1 (6 bases). The CDR3 totals 15 residues. In germline, CDR1 is MNHNS, CDR2 SASEGT. V shed 3 bases and J shed 4 bases, with 15 bases lying between them. Here the CDR3 DNA reads TGTGCCAGCAGTGAGGGGGCCTCGGGTGGCTATGGCTACACCTTC. The encoded protein is CASSEGASGGYGYTF.

The V gene is TRBV5-4, the J gene TRBJ2-2; tentative D call: TRBD2 (5 bases). Looked up from germline, CDR1 is SGHNT and CDR2 is YYREEE (reference sequence). The CDR3 runs 14 residues. V was pared by 4 bases and J by 7 bases, with 14 bases between. The CDR3 reads CASSGLSGVGELFF. The CDR3, as DNA: TGTGCCAGCAGCGGACTCAGCGGTGTCGGGGAGCTGTTTTTT.

This clone was found a few times. The chain links TRBV4-2 to TRBJ2-1, with TRBD2 matching 10 bases. The V segment lost 1 base and the J segment 7 bases; nucleotides outside the gene matches: 10. Per germline, CDR1 LGHNA and CDR2 YNFKEQ. The CDR3 contains 17 residues. CDR3 protein: CASSQVLAGGNENEQFF. The CDR3 DNA follows: TGTGCCAGCAGCCAAGTATTAGCGGGAGGAAATGAGAATGAGCAGTTCTTC.

V usage is TRBV5-4 and J usage is TRBJ2-3, with 7 positions matching TRBD1. The V and J ends lost 5 bases and 3 bases, in that order; junction bases with no gene match: 6. Per germline, CDR1 SGHNT and CDR2 YYREEE (reference sequence). The length of the CDR3 is 14 residues. This CDR3 is CASRTGTVTDTQYF. The CDR3 DNA reads as TGTGCCAGCAGGACCGGGACAGTAACAGATACGCAGTATTTT.

The CDR3 sequence: CAWSIGQGDEQYF. CDR3 in DNA: TGTGCCTGGAGTATTGGACAAGGCGACGAGCAGTACTTC. The chain recombines TRBV30 with TRBJ2-7, with D perhaps TRBD1 (5 bases). The germline V gene encodes CDR1 GTSNPN and CDR2 SVGIG (reference sequence). This CDR3 is 13 amino acids long. V lost 2 bases and J lost 5, with 13 bases in between.

The rearrangement uses TRBV21-1 and TRBJ2-1; the table's D call of TRBD2 was not tested on the DNA. TRBV21-1 is described as a pseudogene. The CDR3 sequence is 16 residues long. The CDR3 loop is CASSKGGTSGVNEQFF. The CDR3 nucleotides are TGTGCCAGCAGCAAAGGAGGGACTAGCGGAGTTAATGAGCAGTTCTTC.

J is TRBJ1-4 and V is TRBV5-1; 7 bases map to TRBD1. CDR1 is SGHRS, CDR2 YFSETQ, per germline. This CDR3 comprises 14 residues. The ends lost 7 bases at V and 4 bases at J; junction bases unmatched: 7. DNA of the CDR3: TGCGCCAGCCGCCGGGACAGCAATAATGAAAAACTGTTTTTT. Protein: CASRRDSNNEKLFF.

V usage is TRBV15 and J usage is TRBJ2-3; no firm D call. Germline V gene lookup returns CDR1 LNHNV and CDR2 YYDKDF (reference sequence). V shed 0 bases and J shed 6 bases, with 16 bases lying between them. The length of the CDR3 is 16 residues. The CDR3 coding sequence is TGTGCCACCAGCAGAGATAGTTACGGACCCCACGATACGCAGTATTTT. Its protein product is CATSRDSYGPHDTQYF. Based on the CDR3 plus reference TRBV15 and TRBJ2-3, the full variable domain is DAMVIQNPRYQVTQFGKPVTLSCSQTLNHNVMYWYQQKSSQAPKLLFHYYDKDFNNEADTPDNFQSRRPNTSFCFLDIRSPGLGDTAMYLCATSRDSYGPHDTQYFGPGTRLTVL.

The chain joins TRBV10-1 to TRBJ1-2; 8 nucleotides line up with TRBD1. CDR1 and CDR2 from the germline V gene are WNHNN and SYGVQD (reference sequence). V lost 2 bases and J lost 0; bases outside the gene matches: 14. This CDR3 contains 19 residues. The CDR3 DNA reads TGCGCCAGCAGTGAGCGTTGGCCAACAGGGGGGTTGGCTAACTATGGCTACACCTTC. Residues: CASSERWPTGGLANYGYTF.

As DNA, the CDR3 is TGTGCCAGCCCCCCCGTGGAGACGGTACAAGAGACCCAGTACTTC. It yields the protein CASPPVETVQETQYF. V gene TRBV12-1 combines with J gene TRBJ2-5; the table's TRBD2 call for D was not verified on the DNA. TRBV12-1 is designated a pseudogene. The CDR3 consists of 15 residues.

The chain's CDR3 is CASSPKLVQETQYF. The CDR3 bases are TGTGCCAGCAGCCCTAAACTAGTCCAAGAGACCCAGTACTTC. The chain carries TRBV14 and TRBJ2-5; D is perhaps TRBD2 (5 bases). The CDR3 sequence is 14 residues long. CDR1 and CDR2 (germline): SGHDN, FVKESK. V gave up 4 bases and J gave up 1 base, with 10 bases separating them.

The genes are TRBV18 and TRBJ2-3, with TRBD1 matching over 9 bases. V was clipped by 3 bases and J by 6 bases; unmatched bases: 10. Germline CDR1 KGHSH, CDR2 LQKENI. There are 16 residues in the CDR3. In DNA, the CDR3 is TGTGCCAGCTCACCCCCTTCCGGGACAGGGCTTGATACGCAGTATTTT. This translates into CASSPPSGTGLDTQYF.

As to this clone: A far larger clone is just one base off, so this is likely a read error. The V gene is TRBV7-9, the J gene TRBJ2-5, with 9 bases fitting TRBD1. Germline assignment: CDR1 SEHNR and CDR2 FQNEAQ (reference sequence). The CDR3 runs to 16 residues. CDR3 coding DNA: TGTGCCAGCAGCCTCCGGGACAGGGCTTACCACGAGACCCAGTACTTC. Residues: CASSLRDRAYHETQYF.

This sequence joins TRBV18 and TRBJ2-7, with TRBD1 matching over 8 bases. The germline CDR1 and CDR2 sequences are KGHSH and LQKENI. CDR3 length equals 15 residues. V lost 3 bases to trimming and J lost 7 bases; unmatched junction nucleotides: 11. DNA for the CDR3: TGTGCCAGCTCACCTAACGGACAGGGTACGGAAGAGCAGTACTTC. Translation gives CASSPNGQGTEEQYF. Looking up the rest from reference TRBV18 and TRBJ2-7 gives the full variable domain: NAGVMQNPRHLVRRRGQEARLRCSPMKGHSHVYWYRQLPEEGLKFMVYLQKENIIDESGMPKERFSAEFPKEGPSILRIQQVVRGDSAAYFCASSPNGQGTEEQYFGPGTRLTVT.

V gene TRBV23-1 combines with J gene TRBJ1-1; maybe TRBD1 (5 bases). TRBV23-1 is treated as an ORF (open reading frame) with a function not yet certain. V dropped 6 bases and J dropped 1 base, with 9 bases sitting between them. This CDR3 contains 13 residues. The CDR3 sequence: CASSPGGNTEAFF. As DNA, the CDR3 is TGCGCCAGCAGCCCTGGGGGGAACACTGAAGCTTTCTTT.

The rearrangement links TRBV7-2 to TRBJ1-5; a possible D gene is TRBD1 (5 bases). V was trimmed by 1 base and J by 0 bases, leaving 10 bases between them. The CDR3 covers 16 residues. Germline values: CDR1 SGHTA, CDR2 FQGNSA. For the CDR3, the DNA is TGTGCCAGCAGCTTAGTGGGGCTATATAGCAATCAGCCCCAGCATTTT. Encoded protein: CASSLVGLYSNQPQHF.

This clone appeared a few times. CDR3 protein: CASSLAHGGYTF. CDR3 bases: TGTGCCAGCAGCTTAGCCCACGGGGGCTACACCTTC. This chain links TRBV7-2 with TRBJ1-2; the D is unclear. Germline V lookup: CDR1 SGHTA, CDR2 FQGNSA. Trimming shortened V by 0 bases and J by 8 bases, and 7 bases separated the two germline ends. This CDR3 is built from 12 residues.

The chain recombines TRBV19 with TRBJ1-1; 8 nucleotides align to TRBD1. The CDR3 length is 17 residues. Trimming removed 5 bases from V and 11 bases from J; junction bases left unmatched: 22. The germline gives CDR1 LNHDA, CDR2 SQIVND (reference sequence). CDR3 in DNA: TGTGCCAGTAGTTCTGGACAGGGCGCAGGCTCTGGGCTAGACGCTTTCTTT. Amino acids: CASSSGQGAGSGLDAFF.

This clone was observed at least ten times. The DNA for the CDR3 is TGTGCCAGCAGTAGCGGGAAGGTAGCCAAAAACATTCAGTACTTC. Protein sequence: CASSSGKVAKNIQYF. The chain is built from TRBV9 and TRBJ2-4; 8 bases are a match to TRBD2. The germline V gene has CDR1 SGDLS and CDR2 YYNGEE. This CDR3 has 15 residues. Losses at the gene ends were 5 bases for V and 0 bases for J; bases not matched to a gene: 4.

On this clone itself: Given a far larger clone just one base away, this is likely a sequencing read error. The V gene is TRBV6-5, the J gene TRBJ2-6; TRBD1 might be the D (5 bases). The CDR3 extends over 15 amino acids. V was shortened by 2 bases and J by 0 bases, with 5 bases between the two germline ends. CDR1 MNHEY and CDR2 SVGAGI come from the germline V gene. DNA of the CDR3: TGTGCCAGCAGTTACGACAGCTCTGGGGCCAACGTCCTGACTTTC. Amino acids: CASSYDSSGANVLTF.